Sequencing of this TCR beta chain was carried out in a study of shared clonotypes between healthy human individuals. This CDR3 is built from 18 residues. Germline values: CDR1 SEHNR, CDR2 FQNEAQ (reference sequence). J was trimmed by 5 bases and V by 0 bases; bases with no gene match: 10. The data were produced by immunoSEQ multiplex PCR, yet TCRdb's version contains in-frame clones alone and is incomplete. The table lists about a million clones, approximately 75% of them singletons. The chain couples TRBV7-9 to TRBJ2-7, with 13 bases that match TRBD2. The TCR was taken from a man aged 18 to 30 in good health. Some clones in this sample may be carry-over from other donors' samples. The sequenced sample was memory CD4+ T cells from PBMCs. Subset noted: CD45RA-negative fraction. The CDR3 region has the DNA TGTGCCAGCAGCTTAGCGAGGCGCGGAGGGACTAGCGGGGACGAGCAGTACTTC. This encodes CASSLARRGGTSGDEQYF.